Presented here are 31 T cell receptor beta chains from one specimen sequenced in a study of PD-1 blockade in mismatch repair-deficient tumors. Assay: immunoSEQ multiplex PCR; the TCRdb copy retains only in-frame clones and omits some. The sample lists under 150,000 clones, about 85% occurring once. Sequencing used peripheral blood, obtained 44 weeks after starting pembrolizumab. The receptors derive from an adult with mismatch repair-deficient cancer.

The rearrangement links TRBV6-5 to TRBJ2-7, with D tentatively TRBD2 (6 bases). Germline V gene lookup returns CDR1 MNHEY and CDR2 SVGAGI. Between the trimmed V and J ends, which lost 2 bases and 2 bases, there was a span of 16 bases. The length of the CDR3 is 16 residues. The CDR3 protein is CASSYHAGKSTYEQYF. The DNA for the CDR3 is TGTGCCAGCAGTTACCACGCGGGAAAATCGACCTACGAGCAGTACTTC.

This chain links TRBV5-1 with TRBJ2-3; D is unresolved. CDR1 SGHRS and CDR2 YFSETQ come from the germline V gene. The CDR3 runs to 15 residues. V lost 0 bases and J lost 5, with 13 bases in between. CDR3 loop: CASSLAVTAGDTQYF. CDR3 DNA sequence: TGCGCCAGCAGCTTGGCCGTCACTGCTGGAGATACGCAGTATTTT.

The chain is built from TRBV5-4 and TRBJ2-7; TRBD1 agrees at 11 bases. The J segment lost 5 bases and the V segment lost 0 bases, leaving 7 bases of the junction unmatched. This CDR3 has 16 amino acids. In germline, CDR1 is SGHNT, CDR2 YYREEE (reference sequence). CDR3 protein: CASSLAPGTGGNEQYF. The CDR3 DNA reads as TGTGCCAGCAGCTTGGCCCCTGGGACAGGGGGTAACGAGCAGTACTTC.

The chain joins TRBV11-3 to TRBJ2-1; D is unresolved. CDR3 length: 13 residues. V lost 5 bases to trimming and J lost 5 bases, with 10 bases between them. Germline CDR1 SGHNT, CDR2 YENEEA. The CDR3 sequence is CASSRIGDNEQFF. The CDR3 DNA sequence: TGTGCCAGCAGCCGAATTGGAGACAATGAGCAGTTCTTC.

Only one count was recorded for this clone. J is TRBJ2-7 and V is TRBV29-1; 9 bases fit TRBD2. Germline CDR1 and CDR2: SQVTM and ANQGSEA. J gave up 1 base and V 6 bases, and 4 bases lay outside the gene matches. This CDR3 is built from 13 residues. CDR3 region: CSVGLALSYEQYF. DNA for the CDR3: TGCAGCGTAGGACTAGCGCTTTCCTACGAGCAGTACTTC.

V gene TRBV5-1 combines with J gene TRBJ2-1; 12 bases align to TRBD1. CDR1 SGHRS and CDR2 YFSETQ come from the germline V gene. The ends lost 2 bases at V and 8 bases at J; junction bases unmatched: 5. The CDR3 is made up of 15 amino acids. CDR3 protein: CASSLGTGGRDEQFF. The CDR3 DNA reads TGCGCCAGCAGCTTAGGGACAGGGGGCAGGGATGAGCAGTTCTTC.

This sequence joins TRBV6-5 and TRBJ1-5; TRBD1 matches at 10 bases. Unmatched junction bases numbered 5, after V lost 6 bases and J lost 3 bases. Germline V gene lookup returns CDR1 MNHEY and CDR2 SVGAGI. This CDR3 comprises 15 residues. CDR3 sequence: CASSSTGGVNQPQHF. The CDR3 region has the DNA TGTGCCAGCAGCTCGACAGGGGGCGTCAATCAGCCCCAGCATTTT.

This chain connects TRBV13 to TRBJ2-3; D is unclear. The CDR3 runs to 13 residues. CDR1 and CDR2 (germline): PRHDT, FYEKMQ (reference sequence). V gave up 4 bases and J gave up 4 bases, with 9 bases separating them. CDR3 sequence (DNA): TGTGCCAGCAGCTCTGATTCCCCAGATACGCAGTATTTT. This encodes CASSSDSPDTQYF.

This chain connects TRBV11-3 to TRBJ2-3; D is ambiguous. CDR3 length equals 16 residues. CDR1 is SGHNT, CDR2 YENEEA, per germline. V lost 1 base and J lost 0, with 11 bases in between. As DNA, the CDR3 is TGTGCCAGCAGCTTAGGGCTCGCCTCTAGCACAGATACGCAGTATTTT. Translated, it gives CASSLGLASSTDTQYF.

The V call is TRBV7-9, the J call TRBJ2-6; D is unresolved. V was cut by 2 bases and J by 2 bases, with 10 bases left in between. The CDR3 runs 16 residues. Germline V gene sequence: CDR1 SEHNR, CDR2 FQNEAQ (reference sequence). CDR3: CASSLSNGPGANVLTF. CDR3 DNA: TGTGCCAGCAGCTTAAGTAATGGGCCTGGGGCCAACGTCCTGACTTTC.

This chain joins TRBV19 and TRBJ2-3; D may be TRBD2 (5 bases). From germline, CDR1 is LNHDA and CDR2 SQIVND (reference sequence). Trimming stripped 5 bases from V and 4 bases from J, with 10 bases between. The CDR3 is 13 amino acids. The CDR3 nucleotides read TGTGCCAGTAGTTTATCGGAGGCAGATACGCAGTATTTT. Translating it yields CASSLSEADTQYF.

The chain uses TRBV4-1 and TRBJ2-5; D gene ambiguous. Germline values: CDR1 MGHRA, CDR2 YSYEKL. The CDR3 covers 13 residues. V dropped 2 bases and J dropped 6 bases, with 10 bases sitting between them. The CDR3 is CASSQLGMKTQYF. CDR3 DNA: TGCGCCAGCAGCCAACTAGGGATGAAGACCCAGTACTTC.

The rearrangement links TRBV6-5 to TRBJ2-7; D gene uncertain. V dropped 3 bases and J dropped 3 bases, with 9 bases sitting between them. Germline CDR1 MNHEY, CDR2 SVGAGI. This CDR3 is built from 13 residues. CDR3: CASSYNLGYEQYF. CDR3 nucleotide sequence: TGTGCCAGCAGTTATAACCTGGGCTACGAGCAGTACTTC.

The chain uses TRBV11-3 and TRBJ2-1; 10 nucleotides align to TRBD2. Germline CDR1 reads SGHNT; CDR2 reads YENEEA. The CDR3 has 16 amino acids. V trimming: 5 bases; J trimming: 6 bases; junction bases outside the gene matches: 10. CDR3 in DNA: TGTGCCAGCAGCAGACAAAGCGGGAGGGCCTCCAATGAGCAGTTCTTC. This codes for CASSRQSGRASNEQFF.

This sequence joins TRBV4-2 and TRBJ2-5, with TRBD1 as a possible D gene (5 bases). Trimming took off 0 bases at V and 1 base at J, with 9 bases between the two ends. The CDR3 totals 15 residues. Germline V CDR1 and CDR2: LGHNA, YNFKEQ. CDR3 residues: CASSQEIRAQETQYF. As DNA, the CDR3 is TGTGCCAGCAGCCAAGAGATCAGGGCCCAAGAGACCCAGTACTTC.

The chain joins TRBV18 to TRBJ2-2; 7 bases agree with TRBD1. Germline CDR1 reads KGHSH; CDR2 reads LQKENI. V lost 3 bases and J lost 3; bases outside the gene matches: 4. This CDR3 comprises 15 residues. The chain's CDR3 is CASSPITGDTGELFF. The DNA for the CDR3 is TGTGCCAGCTCACCCATCACAGGGGACACCGGGGAGCTGTTTTTT.

The chain employs TRBV9 and TRBJ2-1; D not certain. The V gene's germline CDR1 is SGDLS and CDR2 YYNGEE. CDR3 length: 11 residues. Deletions cut 0 bases from V and 8 bases from J, with 3 bases between. DNA of the CDR3: TGTGCCAGCAGCGTAGACCATGAGCAGTTCTTC. It is translated as CASSVDHEQFF.

A remark on this clone: Other DNA sequences from this sample encode an identical CDR3 as well. The CDR3 reads CASSQDLLYEQYF. The CDR3 coding sequence is TGCGCCAGCAGCCAAGATCTGCTCTACGAGCAGTACTTC. This chain joins TRBV4-3 and TRBJ2-7; D gene uncertain. The CDR3 sequence is 13 residues long. CDR1 is LGHNA and CDR2 is YSLEER in the germline V gene. V lost 0 bases to trimming and J lost 3 bases, with 6 bases between them.

The chain recombines TRBV9 with TRBJ2-2; D remains unclear. V gave up 3 bases and J gave up 4 bases, with 13 bases separating them. Germline lookup yields CDR1 SGDLS and CDR2 YYNGEE. This CDR3 contains 15 residues. DNA of the CDR3: TGTGCCAGCAGCGAACTACAGTGGGGCACCGGGGAGCTGTTTTTT. Residues: CASSELQWGTGELFF.

The gene calls are TRBV5-4 and TRBJ1-3, with D maybe TRBD1 (5 bases). The CDR3 covers 16 residues. Germline CDR1 is SGHNT and CDR2 is YYREEE (reference sequence). Between the trimmed V and J ends, which lost 3 bases and 2 bases, there was a span of 15 bases. CDR3 DNA sequence: TGTGCCAGCAGCTCCGGAGGGGCACTAGCTGGAAACACCATATATTTT. Protein sequence: CASSSGGALAGNTIYF. Complete variable domain (other parts from reference TRBV5-4 and TRBJ1-3): ETGVTQSPTHLIKTRGQQVTLRCSSQSGHNTVSWYQQALGQGPQFIFQYYREEENGRGNFPPRFSGLQFPNYSSELNVNALELDDSALYLCASSSGGALAGNTIYFGEGSWLTVV.

This clone was picked up one time. The CDR3, as DNA: TGTGCCAGCAGCTTAGCTCGCCCTCCGAGCTCTGGGGCCAACGTCCTGACTTTC. Translated, it gives CASSLARPPSSGANVLTF. This chain uses TRBV7-9 with TRBJ2-6; D gene unclear. This CDR3 spans 18 amino acids. V lost 0 bases, J lost 0 bases, and 12 bases lay in between. Germline CDR1 and CDR2: SEHNR and FQNEAQ (reference sequence).

The chain employs TRBV4-1 and TRBJ2-3; the D gene is possibly TRBD1 (5 bases). The CDR3 is made up of 16 amino acids. Between the trimmed V and J ends, which lost 3 bases and 1 base, there was a span of 14 bases. The V gene's germline CDR1 is MGHRA and CDR2 YSYEKL. The CDR3 reads CASSQPRDRGTDTQYF. CDR3 in DNA: TGCGCCAGCAGCCAGCCTAGAGACAGAGGCACAGATACGCAGTATTTT.

This chain uses TRBV27 with TRBJ1-1; D is uncertain. This CDR3 has 12 residues. CDR1 and CDR2 (germline): MNHEY, SMNVEV (reference sequence). Trimming shortened V by 4 bases and J by 6 bases, and 9 bases separated the two germline ends. CDR3 nucleotide sequence: TGTGCCAGCAGTTCGTGGGGTTCTGAAGCTTTCTTT. The encoded protein is CASSSWGSEAFF.

The chain joins TRBV1 to TRBJ2-2; the table's D call TRBD2 went unverified against the DNA. TRBV1 is a listed pseudogene. This CDR3 is built from 19 residues. DNA of the CDR3: TGCACCAGCAGCCAAGATCGAGGAGGCCTAGCGGGGCCCACCGGGGAGCTGTTTTTT. It is translated as CTSSQDRGGLAGPTGELFF.

The V gene is TRBV7-2, the J gene TRBJ2-7; weak D call: TRBD2 (5 bases). The germline gives CDR1 SGHTA, CDR2 FQGNSA. CDR3 length: 13 amino acids. The V gene lost 1 base and the J gene lost 2 bases, with 6 bases spanning the gap. The CDR3 spells CASSLEAAYEQYF. CDR3 nucleotide sequence: TGTGCCAGCAGCTTAGAAGCGGCCTACGAGCAGTACTTC. Supplemented by reference TRBV7-2 and TRBJ2-7, the full variable domain reads GAGVSQSPSNKVTEKGKDVELRCDPISGHTALYWYRQSLGQGLEFLIYFQGNSAPDKSGLPSDRFSAERTGGSVSTLTIQRTQQEDSAVYLCASSLEAAYEQYFGPGTRLTVT.

The chain carries TRBV19 and TRBJ2-3; TRBD1 aligns across 11 bases. The CDR3 has 16 residues. Per germline, CDR1 LNHDA and CDR2 SQIVND (reference sequence). The junction had 5 bases not matched to a gene; V was cut back by 1 base and J by 5 bases. Written as DNA, the CDR3 is TGTGCCAGTAGTATAGTTCGGACAGGGGGCTTAGATACGCAGTATTTT. Its translation is CASSIVRTGGLDTQYF.

The J gene is TRBJ1-1, the V gene TRBV6-5; D is unresolved. The CDR3 loop spans 14 amino acids. With 0 bases removed from V and 0 bases from J, the gap between germline ends came to 5 bases. CDR1 and CDR2 (germline): MNHEY, SVGAGI. CDR3: CASSYSTVNTEAFF. Written as DNA, the CDR3 is TGTGCCAGCAGTTACTCGACGGTGAACACTGAAGCTTTCTTT.

This clone was seen a few times. CDR3 nucleotides: TGCGCCAGCAGAGTTACAGGGTCCTATGGCTACACCTTC. Translated, it gives CASRVTGSYGYTF. This chain connects TRBV10-2 to TRBJ1-2; D may be TRBD1 (6 bases). Germline assignment: CDR1 WSHSY and CDR2 SAAADI. The CDR3 has 13 residues. Trimming left V 6 bases short and J 4 bases short, with 12 bases between.

CDR3 nucleotides: TGTGCCAGCAGTTTTAATCATGGGTTCTACGAGCAGTACTTC. This translates into CASSFNHGFYEQYF. The chain joins TRBV28 to TRBJ2-7; D unresolved. The V and J ends lost 3 bases and 3 bases respectively, with 12 bases between them. The CDR3 loop spans 14 amino acids. Germline assignment: CDR1 MDHEN and CDR2 SYDVKM.

This rearrangement joins TRBV7-9 to TRBJ1-2; 7 nucleotides match TRBD1. Germline CDR1 SEHNR, CDR2 FQNEAQ (reference sequence). CDR3 length: 15 amino acids. Trimming took 5 bases from V and 8 from J; bases not matched to a gene: 14. The CDR3 reads CASSQGTAQPTGYTF. CDR3 DNA: TGTGCCAGCAGCCAAGGGACAGCCCAGCCTACGGGCTACACCTTC.

V is TRBV29-1 and J is TRBJ1-4, with unresolved D. CDR3 length: 11 residues. Germline CDR1 is SQVTM and CDR2 is ANQGSEA. The V and J ends lost 4 bases and 7 bases respectively, with 7 bases between them. The CDR3 region is CSVGEIEKLFF. CDR3 nucleotides: TGCAGCGTTGGGGAGATTGAAAAACTGTTTTTT.